The sequence of this T cell receptor beta chain was determined in a study of cytomegalovirus exposure and HLA in healthy donors. Study outcomes and limitations: The study recorded fewer than 200 TCR beta chains that were cytomegalovirus-associated.

Germline loops: CDR1 SGHTA, CDR2 FQGTGA. The CDR3 length is 16 residues. V shed 1 base and J shed 1 base, with 11 bases lying between them. Points on this clone: The antigen is undetermined.

The PCR used 60 Vbeta and 13 Jbeta primers. The protocol was immunoSEQ multiplex PCR, while the TCRdb copy is restricted to in-frame clones and leaves out a portion. The table lists about 160,000 clones, approximately 75% of them singletons. V and J are TRBV7-3 and TRBJ2-1; D perhaps matches TRBD1 (5 bases). The origin of this receptor is a man aged 50-60 years in good health and CMV-seropositive. Sample: PBMCs. CDR3 region: CASSLNPGSSYNEQFF. CDR3 nucleotide sequence: TGTGCCAGCAGCTTAAATCCAGGGTCGTCCTACAATGAGCAGTTCTTC.